This T cell receptor (beta chain) was identified during a study of regulatory T cells in long-lasting Graves disease. Notes on the study in general: Persistent disease favored TRBV28, TRBJ1-2 and TRBJ2-5.

This clonotype was recorded many times. Antigen unknown. Arm-PCR of CDR3 regions and iRepertoire HTBI primers were the basis on which TCR beta libraries were built. A single record per CDR3 protein comes from TCRdb applying MiXCR to the multiplex PCR reads. The data hold 400,000 to 500,000 distinct CDR3 sequences, with around 13% observed a single time. The time point: newly diagnosed GD, antithyroid drugs for less than 3 months. Following extraction of RNA from PBMCs, that RNA was used to make the TCR library. Trimming pared 1 base from V and 5 bases from J, leaving 14 bases between. CDR3 length equals 15 residues. The germline CDR1 and CDR2 sequences are SGHAT and FQNNGV. This sample also appeared in a second study, on T cells in Graves' hyperthyroidism and ophthalmopathy. That report notes: The HTBI primer set served for first-round RT-PCR of the TCR CDR3.

The source is a woman aged 50 to 60 with Graves disease. This material consisted of peripheral blood mononuclear cells (PBMCs), taken at new diagnosis, from a patient treated with antithyroid drugs. The chain joins TRBV11-2 to TRBJ1-1; D perhaps matches TRBD1 (5 bases). DNA of the CDR3: TGTGCCAGCAGCTTAGTCGCAGGGTCGGGGACTGAAGCTTTCTTT. It translates to CASSLVAGSGTEAFF.